This T cell receptor (beta chain) derives from a study of beta chain features in type 1 diabetes. Study summary: Over all samples combined, fewer than 130,000,000 sorted cells were examined.

As for this clone: The antigen is undetermined.

The investigators reverse transcribed all of the isolated RNA, so they sequenced expressed TCRB transcripts. Libraries were prepared by immunoSEQ multiplex PCR; TCRdb keeps only in-frame clonotypes and omits some of them. The top ten hold 0.015% to 0.02% of the sample, which has under 300,000 clones, roughly 13% seen once. The CDR3 is made up of 15 amino acids. The V gene's germline CDR1 is MGHRA and CDR2 YSYEKL. V shed 3 bases, J shed 8 bases, and the junction held 10 bases outside the gene matches. Study-wide findings and caveats: Naive, central memory and regulatory TCRB repertoires appeared more similar among patients than healthy donors. Researchers report that Type 1 diabetes patients had moderately but significantly shorter TCRB CDR3s across all four CD4+ subsets.

The sequenced sample consisted of naive CD4+ T cells from blood. V gene TRBV4-1 combines with J gene TRBJ1-2, with TRBD1 matching over 9 bases. This TCR was sampled from a man aged 25-40 years with type 1 diabetes. The chain's CDR3 is CASSQLGQGGRGYTF. CDR3 coding DNA: TGCGCCAGCAGCCAGCTGGGACAGGGCGGGAGGGGCTACACCTTC.